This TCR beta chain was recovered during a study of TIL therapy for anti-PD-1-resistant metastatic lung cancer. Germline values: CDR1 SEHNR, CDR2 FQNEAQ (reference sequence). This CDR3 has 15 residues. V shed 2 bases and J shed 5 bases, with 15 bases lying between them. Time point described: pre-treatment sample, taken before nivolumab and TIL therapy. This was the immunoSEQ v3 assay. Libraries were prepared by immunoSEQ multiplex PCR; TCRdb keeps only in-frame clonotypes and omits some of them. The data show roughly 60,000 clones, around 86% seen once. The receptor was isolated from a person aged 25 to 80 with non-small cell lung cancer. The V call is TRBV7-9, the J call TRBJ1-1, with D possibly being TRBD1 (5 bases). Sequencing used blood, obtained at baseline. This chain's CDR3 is CASSLLLGVGTEAFF. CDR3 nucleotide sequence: TGTGCCAGCAGCTTATTGTTGGGGGTGGGGACTGAAGCTTTCTTT. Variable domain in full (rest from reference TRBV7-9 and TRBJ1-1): DTGVSQNPRHKITKRGQNVTFRCDPISEHNRLYWYRQTLGQGPEFLTYFQNEAQLEKSRLLSDRFSAERPKGSFSTLEIQRTEQGDSAMYLCASSLLLGVGTEAFFGQGTRLTVV.